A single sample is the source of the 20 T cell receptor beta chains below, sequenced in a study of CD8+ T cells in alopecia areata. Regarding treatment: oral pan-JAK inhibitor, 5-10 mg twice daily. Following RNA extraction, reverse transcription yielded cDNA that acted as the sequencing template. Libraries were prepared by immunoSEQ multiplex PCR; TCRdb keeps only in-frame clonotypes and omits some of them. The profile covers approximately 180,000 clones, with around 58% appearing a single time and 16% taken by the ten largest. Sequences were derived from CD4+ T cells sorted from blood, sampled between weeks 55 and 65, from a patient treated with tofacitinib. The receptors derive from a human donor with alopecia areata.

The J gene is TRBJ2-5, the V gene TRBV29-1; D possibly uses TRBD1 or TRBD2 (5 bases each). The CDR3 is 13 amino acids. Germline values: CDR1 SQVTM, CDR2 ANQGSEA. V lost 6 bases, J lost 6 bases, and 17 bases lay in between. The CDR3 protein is CSVRDDPAKTQYF. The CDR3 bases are TGCAGCGTACGGGACGACCCGGCGAAGACCCAGTACTTC.

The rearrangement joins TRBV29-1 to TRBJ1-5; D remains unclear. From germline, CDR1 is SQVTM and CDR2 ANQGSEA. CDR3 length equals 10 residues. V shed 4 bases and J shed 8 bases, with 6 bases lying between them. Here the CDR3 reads CSVVSEPQHF. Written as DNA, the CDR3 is TGCAGCGTTGTAAGCGAGCCCCAGCATTTT. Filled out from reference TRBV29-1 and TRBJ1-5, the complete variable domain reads SAVISQKPSRDICQRGTSLTIQCQVDSQVTMMFWYRQQPGQSLTLIATANQGSEATYESGFVIDKFPISRPNLTFSTLTVSNMSPEDSSIYLCSVVSEPQHFGDGTRLSIL.

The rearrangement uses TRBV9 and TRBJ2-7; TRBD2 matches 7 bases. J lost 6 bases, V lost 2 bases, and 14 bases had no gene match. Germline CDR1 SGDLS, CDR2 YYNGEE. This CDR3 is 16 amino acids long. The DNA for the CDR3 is TGTGCCAGCAGCGTGAGCGGGACGCCTGGGGTTGGCGAGCAGTACTTC. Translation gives CASSVSGTPGVGEQYF. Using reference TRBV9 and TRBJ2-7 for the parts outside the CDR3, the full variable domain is DSGVTQTPKHLITATGQRVTLRCSPRSGDLSVYWYQQSLDQGLQFLIQYYNGEERAKGNILERFSAQQFPDLHSELNLSSLELGDSALYFCASSVSGTPGVGEQYFGPGTRLTVT.

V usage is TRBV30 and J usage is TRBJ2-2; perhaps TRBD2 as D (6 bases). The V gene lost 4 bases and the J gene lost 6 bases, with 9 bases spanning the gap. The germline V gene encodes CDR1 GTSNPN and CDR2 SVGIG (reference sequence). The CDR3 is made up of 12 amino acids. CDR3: CAWTPGAGELFF. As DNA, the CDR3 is TGTGCCTGGACACCGGGGGCCGGGGAGCTGTTTTTT.

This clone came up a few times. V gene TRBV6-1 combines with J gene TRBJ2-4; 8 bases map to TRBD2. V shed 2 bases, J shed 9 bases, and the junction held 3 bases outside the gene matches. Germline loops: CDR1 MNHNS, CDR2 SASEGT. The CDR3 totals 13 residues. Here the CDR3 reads CASSEREGIIQYF. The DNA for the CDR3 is TGTGCCAGCAGTGAACGGGAGGGGATCATTCAGTACTTC.

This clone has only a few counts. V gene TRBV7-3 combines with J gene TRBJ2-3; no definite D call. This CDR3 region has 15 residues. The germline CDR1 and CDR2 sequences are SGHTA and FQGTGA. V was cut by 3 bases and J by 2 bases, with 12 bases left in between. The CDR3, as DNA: TGTGCCAGCAGCTTTGGCCCGACCCACACAGATACGCAGTATTTT. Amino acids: CASSFGPTHTDTQYF.

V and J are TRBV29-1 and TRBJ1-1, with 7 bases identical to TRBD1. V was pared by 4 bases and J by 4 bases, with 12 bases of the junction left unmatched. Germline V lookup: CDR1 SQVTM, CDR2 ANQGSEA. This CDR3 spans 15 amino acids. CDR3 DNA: TGCAGCGTTGTGGGGCCGACAGGGTTGGGCACTGAAGCTTTCTTT. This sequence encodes CSVVGPTGLGTEAFF.

The CDR3 region is CAWSVSTTDTQYF. The CDR3 DNA follows: TGTGCCTGGAGTGTAAGCACCACAGATACGCAGTATTTT. This chain links TRBV30 with TRBJ2-3; D not resolved. In germline, CDR1 is GTSNPN, CDR2 SVGIG (reference sequence). This CDR3 is 13 amino acids long. V lost 0 bases, J lost 2 bases, and 6 bases lay in between.

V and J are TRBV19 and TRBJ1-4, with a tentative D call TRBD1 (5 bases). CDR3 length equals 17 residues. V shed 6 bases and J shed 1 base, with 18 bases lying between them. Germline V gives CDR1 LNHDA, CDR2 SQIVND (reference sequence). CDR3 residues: CASSPTGELLTNEKLFF. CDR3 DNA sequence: TGTGCCAGTAGCCCTACAGGAGAACTTCTAACTAATGAAAAACTGTTTTTT.

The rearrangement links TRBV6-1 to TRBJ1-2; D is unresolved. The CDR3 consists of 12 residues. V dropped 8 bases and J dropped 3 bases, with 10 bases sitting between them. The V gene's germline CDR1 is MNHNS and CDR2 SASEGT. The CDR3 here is CASAQSDYGYTF. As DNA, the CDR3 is TGTGCCAGCGCGCAGTCGGACTATGGCTACACCTTC.

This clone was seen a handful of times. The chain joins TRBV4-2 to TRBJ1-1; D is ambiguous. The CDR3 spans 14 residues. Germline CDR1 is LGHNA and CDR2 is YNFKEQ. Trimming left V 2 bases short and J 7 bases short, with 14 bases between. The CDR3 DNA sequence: TGTGCCAGCAGCCAACCAGATTCGCAGTATGAAGCTTTCTTT. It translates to CASSQPDSQYEAFF.

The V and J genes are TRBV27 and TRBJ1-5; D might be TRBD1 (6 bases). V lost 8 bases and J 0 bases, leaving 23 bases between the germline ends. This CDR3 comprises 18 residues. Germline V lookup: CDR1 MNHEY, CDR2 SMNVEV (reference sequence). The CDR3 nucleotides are TGTGCCAGCGGTCTTCGGGGGGGCGTGCGCTATAGCAATCAGCCCCAGCATTTT. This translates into CASGLRGGVRYSNQPQHF.

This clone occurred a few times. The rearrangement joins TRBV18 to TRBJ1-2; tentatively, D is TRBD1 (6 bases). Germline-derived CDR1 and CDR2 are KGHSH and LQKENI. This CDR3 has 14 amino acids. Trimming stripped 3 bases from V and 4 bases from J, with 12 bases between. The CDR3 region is CASSPVEQGYGYTF. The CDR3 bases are TGTGCCAGCTCACCCGTCGAACAGGGCTATGGCTACACCTTC.

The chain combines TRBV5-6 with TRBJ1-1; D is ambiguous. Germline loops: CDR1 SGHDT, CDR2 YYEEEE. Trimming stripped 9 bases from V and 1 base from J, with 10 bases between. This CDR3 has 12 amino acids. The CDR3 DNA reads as TGTGCCACCAAAACAGCGAACACTGAAGCTTTCTTT. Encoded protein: CATKTANTEAFF.

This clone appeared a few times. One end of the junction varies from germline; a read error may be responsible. DNA for the CDR3: TGTGCCAGCAGGTTAGCGGGGAAAGCGGCAGATACGCAGTATTTT. Amino acids: CASRLAGKAADTQYF. The V call is TRBV7-9, the J call TRBJ2-3; 8 bases are shared with TRBD2. This CDR3 contains 15 residues. The V gene's germline CDR1 is SEHNR and CDR2 FQNEAQ (reference sequence).

The CDR3 nucleotides read TGTGCCAGCAGTTTCCGGGACAGGGAATACGAGCAGTACTTC. Its translation is CASSFRDREYEQYF. The chain links TRBV6-5 to TRBJ2-7, with 9 nucleotides matching TRBD1. This CDR3 region has 14 residues. The germline gives CDR1 MNHEY, CDR2 SVGAGI. V gave up 4 bases and J gave up 4 bases; unmatched junction bases: 5.

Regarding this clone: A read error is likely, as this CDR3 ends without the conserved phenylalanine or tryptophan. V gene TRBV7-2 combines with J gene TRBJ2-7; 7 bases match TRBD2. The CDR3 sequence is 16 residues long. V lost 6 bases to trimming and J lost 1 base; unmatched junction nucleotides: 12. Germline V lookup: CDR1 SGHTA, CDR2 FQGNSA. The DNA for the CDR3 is TGTGCCAGCAGTCTAGCGGCCCAGGGTAGGTCCTACGAGCAGTACTCC. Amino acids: CASSLAAQGRSYEQYS.

CDR3 sequence (DNA): TGTGCCAGCAGCTTAGATTTCAGACAGTCCGCTGGGGCCAACGTCCTGACTTTC. This encodes CASSLDFRQSAGANVLTF. This chain uses TRBV7-2 with TRBJ2-6, with TRBD1 as a possible D gene (5 bases). V was shortened by 1 base and J by 2 bases, with 15 bases between the two germline ends. Germline values: CDR1 SGHTA, CDR2 FQGNSA. The CDR3 runs to 18 residues. The full variable domain, its missing parts supplied by reference TRBV7-2 and TRBJ2-6, is GAGVSQSPSNKVTEKGKDVELRCDPISGHTALYWYRQSLGQGLEFLIYFQGNSAPDKSGLPSDRFSAERTGGSVSTLTIQRTQQEDSAVYLCASSLDFRQSAGANVLTFGAGSRLTVL.

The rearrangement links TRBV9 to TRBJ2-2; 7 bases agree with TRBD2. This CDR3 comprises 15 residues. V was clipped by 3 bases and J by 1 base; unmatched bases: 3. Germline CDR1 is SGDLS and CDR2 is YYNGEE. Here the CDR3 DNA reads TGTGCCAGCAGCGAGGGACTACTGAACACCGGGGAGCTGTTTTTT. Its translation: CASSEGLLNTGELFF.

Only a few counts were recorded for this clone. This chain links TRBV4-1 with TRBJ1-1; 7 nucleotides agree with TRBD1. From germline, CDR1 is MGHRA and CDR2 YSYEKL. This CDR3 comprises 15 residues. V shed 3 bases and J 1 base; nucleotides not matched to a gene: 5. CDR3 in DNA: TGCGCCAGCAGCCACTGGGACAGTAGGAACACTGAAGCTTTCTTT. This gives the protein CASSHWDSRNTEAFF.